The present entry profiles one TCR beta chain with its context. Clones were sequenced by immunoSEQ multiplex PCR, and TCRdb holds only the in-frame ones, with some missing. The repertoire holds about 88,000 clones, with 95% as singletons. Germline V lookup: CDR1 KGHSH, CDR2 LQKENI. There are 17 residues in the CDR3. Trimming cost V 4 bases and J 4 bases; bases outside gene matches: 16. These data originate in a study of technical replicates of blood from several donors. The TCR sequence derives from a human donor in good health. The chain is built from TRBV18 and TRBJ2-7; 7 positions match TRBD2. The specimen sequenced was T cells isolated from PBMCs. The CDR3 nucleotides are TGTGCCAGCTCACGCGGCGGAGCGGGACTCTACCCGTACGAGCAGTACTTC. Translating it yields CASSRGGAGLYPYEQYF.